A selection of T cell receptor delta chains follows, all from one sample in a study of gamma-delta chains in newborns, infants, children. TCRdb fed the reads to CATT. The sample includes approximately 12,000 delta-chain clones, approximately 8.2% of them seen just once. Input material: blood. The origin of the receptors is a child who was a newborn, infant or young child, either healthy, febrile or measles-vaccinated (not recorded which). CDR3s include the opening cysteine and the closing phenylalanine or tryptophan. The D gene is left open where the match is weak. Rows give clone size only sometimes, using once, few, many, or a class for an expanded clone.

d_gene	v_gene	abundance	j_gene	CDR3nt	CDR3aa
TRDD3	TRDV2	few	TRDJ1	TGTGCCTGTGACAACATGGGGGATACTCCCGATAAACTCATCTTT	CACDNMGDTPDKLIF
TRDD3	TRDV2	few	TRDJ1	TGTGCCTGTGTAACTGTTCCTACTGGGGGATACGGGGACACCGATAAACTCATCTTT	CACVTVPTGGYGDTDKLIF
TRDD3	TRDV2	few	TRDJ3	TGTGCCTGTGACAATACTGGGGAAACCTCCTGGGACACCCGACAGATGTTTTTC	CACDNTGETSWDTRQMFF
TRDD3	TRDV1	few	TRDJ1	TGTGCTCTTGGGGAACCTTTTCCTACACTGAATGACTGGGGGATACGCGACACCGATAAACTCATCTTT	CALGEPFPTLNDWGIRDTDKLIF
TRDD3	TRDV2	few	TRDJ1	TGTGCCTGTGACACCCCGGCCCTCTGGGGGCTTCACGATAAACTCATCTTT	CACDTPALWGLHDKLIF
TRDD3	TRDV2	few	TRDJ3	TGTGCCTGTGACACCTTACTGGGGGAAAGCTCCTGGGACACCCGACAGATGTTTTTC	CACDTLLGESSWDTRQMFF
TRDD3	TRDV2	few	TRDJ1	TGTGCCTGTGACACGCTGGGGGACCCATTTTACACCGATAAACTCATCTTT	CACDTLGDPFYTDKLIF
TRDD3	TRDV2	-	TRDJ1	TGTGCCTGTGACACCATTACTGGGGGCTCCGGGTCCGATAAACTCATCTTT	CACDTITGGSGSDKLIF
TRDD3	TRDV2	few	TRDJ1	TGTGCCTGTGACACCGTATCGTCTGGGGGATACACCGATAAACTCATCTTT	CACDTVSSGGYTDKLIF
TRDD3	TRDV2	-	TRDJ1	TGTGCCTGTGACTACACTGGGGGATCCCGGCACCAAGATAAACTCATCTTT	CACDYTGGSRHQDKLIF
TRDD3	TRDV2	few	TRDJ1	TGTGCCTGTGATGGGCTGGGGGGAACTCCTACCGATAAACTCATCTTT	CACDGLGGTPTDKLIF
TRDD3	TRDV2	few	TRDJ1	TGTGCCTGTGACCCCGTACTGGGGGATACGGCCGATAAACTCATCTTT	CACDPVLGDTADKLIF
-	TRDV2	few	TRDJ1	TGTGCCTGTGACACCGTAAGCTCGGGGACGTACACCGATAAACTCATCTTT	CACDTVSSGTYTDKLIF
TRDD3	TRDV2	few	TRDJ1	TGTGCCTGTGACACCCTCTCTGGGGGCCCTAACACCGATAAACTCATCTTT	CACDTLSGGPNTDKLIF
TRDD3	TRDV2	-	TRDJ2	TGTGCCTGTGACCCTGTACTGGGGGATACGCCTCGGACAGCACAACTCTTCTTT	CACDPVLGDTPRTAQLFF
-	TRDV1	-	TRDJ1	TGTGCTCTTGGGAACCCCGTGGGCGGGCTCTTTCCTAAACTCATCTTT	CALGNPVGGLFPKLIF
TRDD3	TRDV2	-	TRDJ1	TGTGCCTGTGACCCTGCACCTACGGGGGATTCTGCTCCCACCGATAAACTCATCTTT	CACDPAPTGDSAPTDKLIF
TRDD3	TRDV2	medium-sized	TRDJ1	TGTGCCTGTGACCCACTGGGGGATTACACCGATAAACTCATCTTT	CACDPLGDYTDKLIF
TRDD3	TRDV2	few	TRDJ1	TGTGCCTGTGACGTACTGGGGGATACGGGCTACACCGATAAACTCATCTTT	CACDVLGDTGYTDKLIF
-	TRDV2	few	TRDJ1	TGTGCCTGTGACACCCCATTCAGTGGGGACGACTCTTACACCGATAAACTCATCTTT	CACDTPFSGDDSYTDKLIF
TRDD3	TRDV2	few	TRDJ1	TGTGCCTGTGACTTCCTACTGGGGGACATCACCGATAAACTCATCTTT	CACDFLLGDITDKLIF
TRDD3	TRDV2	few	TRDJ1	TGTGCCTGTGACACCGTTTCCGGGGGATACGCTATCGATAAACTCATCTTT	CACDTVSGGYAIDKLIF
TRDD3	TRDV2	-	TRDJ2	TGTGCCTGTGACCCAGTACTGGGGGAAAGCCAGAATTTGACAGCACAACTCTTCTTT	CACDPVLGESQNLTAQLFF
TRDD3	TRDV2	few	TRDJ1	TGTGCCTGTGACACGCTGGGGGACCTCGATAAACACATCTTT	CACDTLGDLDKHIF
TRDD3	TRDV2	few	TRDJ1	TGTGCCTGTGACGGTCTGGGGGATACAGGAGACACCGATAAACTCATCTTT	CACDGLGDTGDTDKLIF
TRDD3	TRDV2	few	TRDJ1	TGTGCCTGTGATCTACTGGGGCCGTACACCGATAAACTCATCTTT	CACDLLGPYTDKLIF
TRDD3	TRDV2	-	TRDJ1	TGTGCCTGTGACGCCTGGGGGTCCCGGGGCGATAAACTCATCTTT	CACDAWGSRGDKLIF
-	TRAV29/DV5	few	TRDJ1	TGTGCAGCAAGCGGCCTCCGAGTGGGGGGTACCGATAAACTCATCTTT	CAASGLRVGGTDKLIF
-	TRDV1	few	TRDJ4	TGTGCTCTTGGGGAAGTCTGCCAAGACTTGGAGGAGGGACCCCTGATCTTT	CALGEVCQDLEEGPLIF
-	TRDV2	few	TRDJ2	TGTGCCTGTGACACCGTTATGCGGGACGGGGAGTTGACAGCACAACTCTTCTTT	CACDTVMRDGELTAQLFF
TRDD3	TRDV2	-	TRDJ1	TGTGCCTGTGACACCGTTCAGACGCCCCGACTGGGGGATATCGGCCCCACCGATAAACTCATCTTT	CACDTVQTPRLGDIGPTDKLIF
-	TRDV2	-	TRDJ3	TGTGCCTGTGACACCGTAGGGCCGAGCTCCTGGGACACCCGACAGATGTTTTTC	CACDTVGPSSWDTRQMFF
TRDD3	TRDV2	-	TRDJ3	TGTGCCTGTGACACTGGGGGATTCCCCAGCTCCTGGGATACCCGACAGATGTTTTTC	CACDTGGFPSSWDTRQMFF
TRDD3	TRDV2	large	TRDJ3	TGTGCCTGTGACACCGCTGGGGGATACTCCTGGGACACCCGACAGATGTTTTTC	CACDTAGGYSWDTRQMFF
TRDD3	TRDV2	few	TRDJ1	TGTGCCTGTGACACCCTACTGGGGGAAACCGATAAACTCATCTTT	CACDTLLGETDKLIF
TRDD3	TRDV2	few	TRDJ1	TGTGCCTGTGCCGCGCTTAATACTGGGGGACACCAGCGGGAACTCATCTTT	CACAALNTGGHQRELIF
-	TRDV1	-	TRDJ1	TGTGCTCTTGGGGAACAACCCTTCTTCGGGGGACCGTACACCGATAAACTCATCTTT	CALGEQPFFGGPYTDKLIF
TRDD2	TRDV2	-	TRDJ1	TGTGCCTGTGACACCCTTTCCTACGACAAAGCGAGTCTGAATAAACTCATCTTT	CACDTLSYDKASLNKLIF